This paragraph covers one T cell receptor (beta chain) sequence. Authors' analysis steps: Reference gene primers were amplified, and this amplification served to estimate nucleated cell counts. The protocol was immunoSEQ multiplex PCR, while the TCRdb copy is restricted to in-frame clones and leaves out a portion. V and J calls and clone size are as listed in that table; D and trimming were resolved from the DNA. The table lists around 70,000 clones, about 84% of them singletons. This entry comes from a study of blood T cell repertoires in COVID-19. The wider study: Acute and convalescent COVID-19 samples came from the United States, Italy and Spain.

V dropped 1 base and J dropped 3; count of bases not matched to a gene: 2. This CDR3 is 14 amino acids long. Germline CDR1 is LNHDA and CDR2 is SQIVND (reference sequence). The clonotype was recovered from a human donor in a cohort sampled during active COVID-19. The sequencing sample was made of peripheral blood. The V gene is TRBV19, the J gene TRBJ1-2, with 7 bases that match TRBD1. The CDR3 region has the DNA TGTGCCAGTAGTATAGGACAGGGATACTATGGCTACACCTTC. Translation gives CASSIGQGYYGYTF.